The present T cell receptor beta chain was sequenced within a study of cytomegalovirus exposure and HLA in healthy donors. Comments on this clone: Its specificity is not known.

Study observations and caveats: Rarity characterized most TCR sequences, yet some public TCRs appeared in many donors. Most CMV-associated TCR beta chains appeared HLA-restricted in a later analysis.

The PCR ran on 60 Vbeta and 13 Jbeta primers. TCRdb's copy holds only in-frame clones and misses some; the assay was immunoSEQ multiplex PCR. Among about 150,000 clones, approximately 80% were seen once, and the ten largest hold more than 10%. Sequencing input: PBMCs. The source of this sequence is a man aged 35-49 years in good health and CMV-seropositive.

The DNA for the CDR3 is TGCGCCAGCAGCCAAGTCGGGGACAGGGACGAAAAACTGTTTTTT. Residues: CASSQVGDRDEKLFF. The chain couples TRBV4-1 to TRBJ1-4; TRBD1 aligns across 9 bases. The CDR3 loop spans 15 amino acids. With 1 base clipped from V and 8 bases from J, the junction kept 5 bases outside the gene matches. CDR1 is MGHRA, CDR2 YSYEKL, per germline.